The 10 T cell receptor beta chains listed next were all sequenced from one sample in a study of control samples from healthy donors and cancer patients (TCRdb year 2020). To prepare the library, the immunoSEQ multiplex PCR assay was applied. Not all clones reach the TCRdb copy of this immuneACCESS table, which keeps in-frame sequences only. Checked studies attribute under half of the gap to unresolved V genes and leave the rest unexplained. Recorded for this sample are 100,000 to 150,000 clones; about 90% of them occurred a single time. The ten biggest clones cover roughly 1.9% of the sample. Input material: blood. All receptors come from a man aged 18-30 years in good health.

The rearrangement joins TRBV28 to TRBJ1-1; D remains unclear. V dropped 3 bases and J dropped 5 bases, with 10 bases sitting between them. CDR3 length: 13 amino acids. Germline V gives CDR1 MDHEN, CDR2 SYDVKM. The CDR3 reads CASSFKGRTEAFF. The CDR3 nucleotides are TGTGCCAGCAGTTTTAAGGGTCGAACTGAAGCTTTCTTT. The complete variable domain, with remaining parts taken from reference TRBV28 and TRBJ1-1, reads DVKVTQSSRYLVKRTGEKVFLECVQDMDHENMFWYRQDPGLGLRLIYFSYDVKMKEKGDIPEGYSVSREKKERFSLILESASTNQTSMYLCASSFKGRTEAFFGQGTRLTVV.

The V and J genes are TRBV6-5 and TRBJ1-5; D unclear. Germline V gene data show CDR1 as MNHEY and CDR2 as SVGAGI. There are 14 residues in the CDR3. V lost 10 bases, J lost 5 bases, and 18 bases lay in between. The CDR3 bases are TGTGCCACCTACGAGGGCAGGTTTGATCAGCCCCAGCATTTT. This translates into CATYEGRFDQPQHF.

The chain carries TRBV24-1 and TRBJ2-3; D remains ambiguous. In germline, CDR1 is KGHDR, CDR2 SFDVKD. Trimming took 1 base from V and 0 from J, leaving 7 bases between them. CDR3 length equals 15 residues. This chain's CDR3 is CATSDLRDSTDTQYF. CDR3 bases: TGTGCCACCAGTGATTTACGAGACAGCACAGATACGCAGTATTTT.

The J gene is TRBJ2-4, the V gene TRBV3-1 (or the pseudogene TRBV3-2); 7 bases agree with TRBD1. Germline CDR1 and CDR2: LGHDT and YNNKEL (reference sequence). J lost 4 bases, V lost 3 bases, and 6 bases had no gene match. This CDR3 contains 15 residues. The chain's CDR3 is CASSHLSGQKNIQYF. The CDR3 nucleotides are TGTGCCAGCAGCCACCTGTCGGGACAGAAAAACATTCAGTACTTC.

The chain combines TRBV13 with TRBJ2-4; weak D call: TRBD2 (5 bases). Germline CDR1 and CDR2: PRHDT and FYEKMQ (reference sequence). CDR3 length equals 16 residues. Trimming removed 6 bases from V and 0 bases from J, with 15 bases in between. The CDR3 nucleotides are TGTGCCAGCAGACCACGCACGGGATTAGCCAAAAACATTCAGTACTTC. Protein: CASRPRTGLAKNIQYF.

The gene calls are TRBV2 and TRBJ2-5; the D gene is possibly TRBD1 (6 bases). Germline assignment: CDR1 SNHLY and CDR2 FYNNEI. CDR3 length equals 14 residues. Trimming removed 6 bases from V and 2 bases from J, with 13 bases in between. The CDR3 sequence: CASSLRTAQETQYF. In DNA form, the CDR3 reads TGTGCCAGCAGCTTAAGGACAGCTCAAGAGACCCAGTACTTC.

This chain connects TRBV21-1 to TRBJ1-2; TRBD1 was called by the table and not checked on the DNA. TRBV21-1 is listed as a pseudogene. This CDR3 is 13 amino acids long. CDR3 sequence: CASSKVNRGGYTF. In DNA, the CDR3 is TGTGCCAGCAGCAAAGTGAACAGGGGCGGCTACACCTTC.

This chain connects TRBV6-1 to TRBJ1-2; a possible D gene is TRBD1 (5 bases). Deletions cut 2 bases from V and 2 bases from J, with 12 bases between. CDR3 size: 15 residues. Germline V gives CDR1 MNHNS, CDR2 SASEGT. In DNA, the CDR3 is TGTGCCAGCAGTGAAAGGTGGGGGTTAAACTATGGCTACACCTTC. This codes for CASSERWGLNYGYTF.

This chain uses TRBV5-1 with TRBJ2-7; a weak D match, TRBD1 (5 bases). Germline V gene lookup returns CDR1 SGHRS and CDR2 YFSETQ. Trimming left V 0 bases short and J 3 bases short, with 13 bases between. This CDR3 spans 15 amino acids. CDR3 bases: TGCGCCAGCAGCTTGGCTGGGGCAATGAGCTACGAGCAGTACTTC. Amino acids: CASSLAGAMSYEQYF.

The V and J genes are TRBV28 and TRBJ2-1; 10 nucleotides agree with TRBD2. V dropped 6 bases and J dropped 4; count of bases not matched to a gene: 6. Per the germline V gene, CDR1 is MDHEN and CDR2 is SYDVKM. The CDR3 has 15 amino acids. The CDR3 here is CASSDRTSGYNEQFF. In nucleotides, the CDR3 is TGTGCCAGCAGCGATAGGACTAGCGGATACAATGAGCAGTTCTTC. The full variable domain, completed using reference TRBV28 and TRBJ2-1, is DVKVTQSSRYLVKRTGEKVFLECVQDMDHENMFWYRQDPGLGLRLIYFSYDVKMKEKGDIPEGYSVSREKKERFSLILESASTNQTSMYLCASSDRTSGYNEQFFGPGTRLTVL.